One T cell receptor beta chain is described in this entry. Assay: immunoSEQ multiplex PCR; the TCRdb copy retains only in-frame clones and omits some. The repertoire has more than 200,000 clones, 81% of them found once; the top ten carry around 8%. Germline V CDR1 and CDR2: LNHDA, SQIVND (reference sequence). Unmatched junction bases numbered 17, after V lost 7 bases and J lost 2 bases. The CDR3 loop spans 17 amino acids. This sample is part of a study of blood T cell repertoires in COVID-19. This clonotype originated in a woman of 80 years or more with acute or convalescent COVID-19. What was sequenced was peripheral blood. This chain connects TRBV19 to TRBJ2-7, with 7 bases fitting TRBD2. The CDR3: CASTLTAGGGGTYEQYF. The DNA of the CDR3 is TGTGCCAGTACTCTAACGGCAGGTGGGGGGGGGACCTACGAGCAGTACTTC.